The TCR beta chain under discussion was sequenced for a study of neurological immune-mediated disorders. Study findings and constraints: When repertoires were grouped phylogenetically, those of 18 of 34 multiple sclerosis patients fell into one related-CDR3 cluster, a possible signature. Private repertoires in all groups were suggested by the finding that expanded clones across subjects shared no CDR3 amino acid sequences.

This clonotype was detected ten times or more. Its cognate antigen is unknown. The method for making cDNA was 5'RACE, and it used 10-nucleotide random UMIs. TCRdb re-derived calls from the 5' RACE reads in MiXCR, one entry per CDR3 protein. This sample yields about 32,000 distinct CDR3 sequences, of which about 4.1% are seen a single time; roughly 2% belongs to the top ten. This CDR3 has 14 amino acids. V lost 6 bases and J 5 bases, leaving 14 bases between the germline ends. This TCR derives from a young man with multiple sclerosis. Sequenced material: PBMCs. The genes are TRBV12-3 or TRBV12-4 and TRBJ1-5; TRBD1 is a possible D gene (5 bases). CDR3 coding DNA: TGTGCCAGCAGCGGAGACATCAGGGATCAGCCCCAGCATTTT. Translation gives CASSGDIRDQPQHF.